This T cell receptor beta chain stems from a study of blood T cell repertoires in COVID-19. In the study overall: PBMCs, B-cell-depleted T cells, or T cells were the source of the cDNA or gDNA that made up the material.

The CDR3 runs 14 residues. Germline values: CDR1 SNHLY, CDR2 FYNNEI. Trimming took off 0 bases at V and 5 bases at J, with 8 bases between the two ends. Seattle's enrolled individuals joined amid active infection and were then monitored longitudinally. Original processing methods: Estimates of nucleated cell counts were drawn from the amplification of reference gene primers. Assay: immunoSEQ multiplex PCR; the TCRdb copy retains only in-frame clones and omits some. That table gives V, J and clone size, and the DNA gave D and trimming. The sample consists of about 150,000 clones, over 75% of them appearing once.

Specimen: peripheral blood. The chain joins TRBV2 to TRBJ1-5, with D maybe TRBD1 (5 bases). The source of this sequence is a man between 60 and 75 years old with COVID-19, enrolled during active disease. Written as DNA, the CDR3 is TGTGCCAGCAGTGAAGCCAGGGTTCATCAGCCCCAGCATTTT. Its translation is CASSEARVHQPQHF.